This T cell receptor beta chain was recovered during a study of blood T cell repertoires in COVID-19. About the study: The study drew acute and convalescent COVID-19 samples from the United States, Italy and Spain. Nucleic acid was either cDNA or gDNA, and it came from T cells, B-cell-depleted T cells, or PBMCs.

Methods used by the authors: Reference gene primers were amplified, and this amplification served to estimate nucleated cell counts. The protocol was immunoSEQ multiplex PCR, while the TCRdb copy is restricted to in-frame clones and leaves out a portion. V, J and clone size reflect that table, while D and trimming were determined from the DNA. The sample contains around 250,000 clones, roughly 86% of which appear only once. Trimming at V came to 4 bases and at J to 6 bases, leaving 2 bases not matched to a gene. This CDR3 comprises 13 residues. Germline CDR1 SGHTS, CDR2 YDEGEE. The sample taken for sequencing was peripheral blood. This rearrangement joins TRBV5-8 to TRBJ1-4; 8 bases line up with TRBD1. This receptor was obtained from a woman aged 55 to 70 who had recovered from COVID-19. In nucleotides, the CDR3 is TGTGCCAGCAGCGAACAGGGGGATGAAAAACTGTTTTTT. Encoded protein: CASSEQGDEKLFF.